The 26 T cell receptor beta chains given below trace back to one sample, sequenced in a study of blood T cells in healthy people across ages. Combining a sample-barcoded 5' primer with a J-beta primer mix, a second PCR ran for about 6 to 12 cycles. TCRdb ran MiXCR on the 5' RACE reads and lists one entry per CDR3 protein. The repertoire consists of 1.2 million to 1.5 million distinct CDR3 sequences, with 45% to 70% occurring once and the leading ten covering 6.7%. Specimen: blood. Receptors were obtained from a man between 18 and 35 years old in good health.

This rearrangement joins TRBV20-1 to TRBJ2-3, with TRBD2 matching over 7 bases. The CDR3 is 15 residues long. Germline V gives CDR1 DFQATT, CDR2 SNEGSKA (reference sequence). Germline trimming cut 6 bases from V and 0 bases from J; bases unmatched to any gene: 9. The CDR3 DNA is TGCAGTGCCCCAAGGGAGGGGAGAAGCACAGATACGCAGTATTTT. The encoded protein is CSAPREGRSTDTQYF.

The CDR3 DNA reads as TGTGCCATCGGCCGGCGAGCCCTCTTGGACACTGAAGCTTTCTTT. It translates to CAIGRRALLDTEAFF. The chain links TRBV10-3 to TRBJ1-1; no definite D call. V was shortened by 8 bases and J by 3 bases, with 19 bases between the two germline ends. Germline V lookup: CDR1 ENHRY, CDR2 SYGVKD. The length of the CDR3 is 15 residues.

The chain has TRBV7-2 and TRBJ2-1, with TRBD2 matching over 8 bases. V lost 5 bases to trimming and J lost 6 bases; unmatched junction nucleotides: 18. The CDR3 covers 18 residues. Looked up from germline, CDR1 is SGHTA and CDR2 is FQGNSA. CDR3 region: CASSARISGDVGVNEQFF. The CDR3, as DNA: TGTGCCAGCAGCGCACGGATTAGCGGGGACGTTGGGGTCAATGAGCAGTTCTTC.

The V and J genes are TRBV14 and TRBJ2-7; D ambiguous. The J call may not be correct, given that the DNA end is closer to TRBJ2-5. CDR1 is SGHDN and CDR2 is FVKESK in the germline V gene. The CDR3 runs to 15 residues. The chain's CDR3 is CASSQEFAIGETQYF. The CDR3 DNA reads TGTGCCAGCAGCCAAGAATTTGCCATCGGGGAGACCCAGTACTTC.

The V gene is TRBV13, the J gene TRBJ2-4, with 10 bases that match TRBD2. The CDR3 covers 15 residues. Per the germline V gene, CDR1 is PRHDT and CDR2 is FYEKMQ (reference sequence). The V segment lost 2 bases and the J segment 8 bases; nucleotides outside the gene matches: 6. The DNA for the CDR3 is TGTGCCAGCAGCTTAACTAGCGGGATCAAGGACATTCAGTACTTC. This encodes CASSLTSGIKDIQYF.

The gene calls are TRBV28 and TRBJ2-2; a possible D gene is TRBD1 (5 bases). CDR3 length equals 16 residues. V shed 2 bases and J shed 4 bases, with 14 bases lying between them. Germline CDR1 is MDHEN and CDR2 is SYDVKM. The CDR3 spells CASSLARVKSTGELFF. The CDR3 DNA is TGTGCCAGCAGTTTAGCCAGGGTGAAGAGCACCGGGGAGCTGTTTTTT.

The chain has TRBV20-1 and TRBJ2-1, with 8 positions matching TRBD2. The CDR3 sequence is 15 residues long. Germline CDR1 DFQATT, CDR2 SNEGSKA (reference sequence). V gave up 2 bases and J gave up 4 bases; unmatched junction bases: 7. The CDR3 here is CSARTRGGVYNEQFF. The CDR3 DNA follows: TGCAGTGCTAGAACACGGGGGGGCGTGTACAATGAGCAGTTCTTC.

This chain links TRBV4-1 with TRBJ2-7; no reliable D call. CDR3 size: 14 residues. V lost 1 base and J lost 3, with 10 bases in between. Germline CDR1 and CDR2: MGHRA and YSYEKL. The CDR3 DNA is TGCGCCAGCAGCCAAGCGGCGGAGATCTACGAGCAGTACTTC. Amino acids: CASSQAAEIYEQYF.

The chain has TRBV28 and TRBJ2-1; TRBD1 matches at 7 bases. Germline lookup yields CDR1 MDHEN and CDR2 SYDVKM. V lost 3 bases and J lost 3; bases outside the gene matches: 2. The length of the CDR3 is 14 residues. This chain's CDR3 is CASSFGTDYNEQFF. CDR3 DNA sequence: TGTGCCAGCAGTTTTGGGACAGACTACAATGAGCAGTTCTTC.

This clonotype was counted a few times. V is TRBV20-1 and J is TRBJ1-2, with D maybe TRBD1 (6 bases). This CDR3 comprises 15 residues. Between the trimmed V and J ends, which lost 1 base and 8 bases, there was a span of 20 bases. In germline, CDR1 is DFQATT, CDR2 SNEGSKA (reference sequence). The CDR3 DNA reads as TGCAGTGCTAGAGGGTGGGACAATGGGTTACAGGGCTACACCTTC. Residues: CSARGWDNGLQGYTF.

The chain couples TRBV21-1 to TRBJ2-3; TRBD1, the table's D call, was not compared with the DNA. TRBV21-1 constitutes a pseudogene. The length of the CDR3 is 16 residues. The CDR3 DNA follows: TGTGCCAGCAGCAAAGAAGGGCGGCTGAGCACAGATACGCAGTATTTT. Residues: CASSKEGRLSTDTQYF.

The table lists this clonotype with a count of one. The J gene is TRBJ1-4, the V gene TRBV4-3; tentative D call: TRBD1 (5 bases). This CDR3 spans 15 amino acids. V gave up 0 bases and J gave up 12 bases, with 17 bases separating them. Germline V gene sequence: CDR1 LGHNA, CDR2 YSLEER. CDR3 amino acids: CASSQDFDSPWELFF. CDR3 coding DNA: TGCGCCAGCAGCCAAGATTTCGACAGTCCTTGGGAACTGTTTTTT.

V gene TRBV28 combines with J gene TRBJ2-1, with 10 bases that match TRBD2. CDR1 MDHEN and CDR2 SYDVKM come from the germline V gene. This CDR3 region has 14 residues. V gave up 2 bases and J gave up 10 bases; unmatched junction bases: 5. CDR3 coding DNA: TGTGCCAGCAGTTTAACCCCGGGACTAGCGGAGCAGTTCTTC. Amino acids: CASSLTPGLAEQFF. Variable domain in full (rest from reference TRBV28 and TRBJ2-1): DVKVTQSSRYLVKRTGEKVFLECVQDMDHENMFWYRQDPGLGLRLIYFSYDVKMKEKGDIPEGYSVSREKKERFSLILESASTNQTSMYLCASSLTPGLAEQFFGPGTRLTVL.

In DNA, the CDR3 is TGTGCCAGCAGTAACGCAAACTCGAGGACAGGGCGCAATCAGCCCCAGCATTTT. Amino acid sequence: CASSNANSRTGRNQPQHF. This chain links TRBV6-2 or TRBV6-3 with TRBJ1-5, with 8 bases aligning to TRBD1. CDR1 and CDR2 from the germline V gene are MNHEY and SVGEGT. V was pared by 5 bases and J by 2 bases, with 14 bases of the junction left unmatched. The CDR3 is 18 residues long.

Only a few counts were recorded for this clonotype. V gene TRBV20-1 combines with J gene TRBJ1-6; tentatively, D is TRBD1 (6 bases). The CDR3 is made up of 15 amino acids. V lost 1 base, J lost 6 bases, and 13 bases lay in between. The germline V gene has CDR1 DFQATT and CDR2 SNEGSKA (reference sequence). The chain's CDR3 is CSARGRGGGNSPLHF. The CDR3 DNA sequence: TGCAGTGCTAGAGGGCGGGGAGGGGGTAATTCACCCCTCCACTTT.

About this clonotype itself: Since a much larger clone is just one base distant, this may be a read error. The chain combines TRBV2 with TRBJ2-2; the match to TRBD1 covers 8 bases. The V and J ends lost 5 bases and 7 bases, in that order; junction bases with no gene match: 6. Per germline, CDR1 SNHLY and CDR2 FYNNEI. This CDR3 is 14 amino acids long. The CDR3 nucleotides are TGTGCCAGCAGTCGGGACAGGAGTGTCGGGGAGCTGTTTTTT. Translation: CASSRDRSVGELFF.

The chain has TRBV5-1 and TRBJ2-1; 8 nucleotides agree with TRBD1. The germline V gene has CDR1 SGHRS and CDR2 YFSETQ. The CDR3 consists of 15 residues. V lost 3 bases to trimming and J lost 0 bases; unmatched junction nucleotides: 2. The CDR3 DNA reads as TGCGCCAGCAGCTGGGGACAGGCCTCCTACAATGAGCAGTTCTTC. This translates into CASSWGQASYNEQFF.

This chain links TRBV5-7 with TRBJ1-6; D is undetermined. TRBV5-7 is identified as an open reading frame with a role that is uncertain. The CDR3 is made up of 14 amino acids. V was trimmed by 5 bases and J by 8 bases, leaving 14 bases between them. CDR3 region: CASSLRRSDSPLHF. CDR3 DNA sequence: TGTGCCAGCAGTCTAAGACGGTCGGATTCACCCCTCCACTTT.

This chain joins TRBV6-2 or TRBV6-3 and TRBJ2-1; 10 bases match TRBD1. The CDR3 loop spans 16 amino acids. V lost 0 bases and J lost 4; bases outside the gene matches: 3. Germline CDR1 reads MNHEY; CDR2 reads SVGEGT. CDR3 amino acids: CASSYSRDRGYNEQFF. In nucleotides, the CDR3 is TGTGCCAGCAGTTACTCCCGGGACAGGGGTTACAATGAGCAGTTCTTC.

This clonotype was seen only a few times. The chain carries TRBV29-1 and TRBJ2-6, with D possibly matching TRBD1 (6 bases). The V end was cut by 5 bases, the J end by 2 bases, with 7 bases between. The CDR3 loop spans 13 amino acids. Germline V gives CDR1 SQVTM, CDR2 ANQGSEA. Here the CDR3 DNA reads TGCAGCGTTCCAGGGGCTGGGGCCAACGTCCTGACTTTC. This codes for CSVPGAGANVLTF.

This clonotype was recorded only once. J is TRBJ1-1 and V is TRBV7-2; D call uncertain. This CDR3 is 15 amino acids long. Trimming left V 7 bases short and J 0 bases short, with 15 bases between. Germline V gives CDR1 SGHTA, CDR2 FQGNSA. The CDR3 DNA follows: TGTGCCAGCACCCTCCCCTACACCATGAACACTGAAGCTTTCTTT. This encodes CASTLPYTMNTEAFF.

This clonotype showed up just once. The rearrangement links TRBV20-1 to TRBJ2-3, with D uncertain. Per germline, CDR1 DFQATT and CDR2 SNEGSKA (reference sequence). V gave up 6 bases and J gave up 5 bases, with 9 bases separating them. The CDR3 runs to 11 residues. For the CDR3, the DNA is TGCAGTGCCAAATTCATAGATACGCAGTATTTT. Translated: CSAKFIDTQYF.

This clonotype was counted a few times. V usage is TRBV25-1 and J usage is TRBJ2-1; 8 nucleotides match TRBD1. CDR1 MGHDK and CDR2 SYGVNS come from the germline V gene. Trimming removed 2 bases from V and 5 bases from J; junction bases left unmatched: 11. This CDR3 has 17 amino acids. CDR3: CASSEGVGDRRDNEQFF. CDR3 bases: TGTGCCAGCAGTGAAGGGGTTGGGGACAGGCGGGACAATGAGCAGTTCTTC.

This chain joins TRBV5-6 and TRBJ2-1; 9 bases fit TRBD1. The end of the DNA is better explained by TRBJ2-7, so the J call may be wrong. Germline V gene lookup returns CDR1 SGHDT and CDR2 YYEEEE. This CDR3 comprises 15 residues. The CDR3 coding sequence is TGTGCCAGCAGCTTCCCCGGGACAGGGCAATACGAGCAGTACTTC. It specifies CASSFPGTGQYEQYF.

The chain couples TRBV6-5 to TRBJ2-7; D unclear. The CDR3 consists of 13 residues. V dropped 4 bases and J dropped 6 bases, with 13 bases sitting between them. Germline lookup yields CDR1 MNHEY and CDR2 SVGAGI. CDR3 DNA: TGTGCCAGCAGTTCCTATCTTGGCTCCGAGCAGTACTTC. Translation: CASSSYLGSEQYF.

The sample holds a few counts of this clonotype. This chain joins TRBV4-3 and TRBJ2-1; no firm D call. Germline CDR1 is LGHNA and CDR2 is YSLEER. With 0 bases removed from V and 8 bases from J, the gap between germline ends came to 14 bases. The CDR3 covers 15 residues. The CDR3 loop is CASSQDTAEGDEQFF. The CDR3 bases are TGCGCCAGCAGCCAAGATACAGCAGAAGGCGATGAGCAGTTCTTC.